This T cell receptor beta chain was sequenced during a study of CD8+CD57+ T cells in acquired aplastic anemia. At the level of the study: Mean DNA quantity obtained from sorted CD4+ and CD8+ cells was around 3.2 ug.

The template used for profiling TCR beta VDJ and CDR3 was genomic DNA. TCRdb reprocessed the reads via MiXCR and lists one record per CDR3 protein. The sample contains around 430,000 distinct CDR3 sequences, approximately 32% of which appear only once. All patients picked for sequencing had shown, by flow cytometry, an expansion of CD8+CD57+ cells. This clonotype has more than one count but fewer than ten. The antigen is unknown. Study results and limitations: The same twenty-nine CD8+ CDR3 sequences occurred in patients and in controls.

The sample comprised sorted CD4+, CD8+, or CD8+CD57+ T cells (not recorded which) from PBMCs. This sequence originates from a human donor with aplastic anemia.

DNA for the CDR3: TGCAGTGCTAGAGAGTATTATGGGGGCTCTGGAAACACCATATATTTT. It is translated as CSAREYYGGSGNTIYF. This chain joins TRBV20-1 and TRBJ1-3, with TRBD1 as a possible D gene (5 bases). Looked up from germline, CDR1 is DFQATT and CDR2 is SNEGSKA (reference sequence). The V end lost 0 bases, the J end lost 0 bases, and 12 bases lay between the germline ends. CDR3 length equals 16 residues.